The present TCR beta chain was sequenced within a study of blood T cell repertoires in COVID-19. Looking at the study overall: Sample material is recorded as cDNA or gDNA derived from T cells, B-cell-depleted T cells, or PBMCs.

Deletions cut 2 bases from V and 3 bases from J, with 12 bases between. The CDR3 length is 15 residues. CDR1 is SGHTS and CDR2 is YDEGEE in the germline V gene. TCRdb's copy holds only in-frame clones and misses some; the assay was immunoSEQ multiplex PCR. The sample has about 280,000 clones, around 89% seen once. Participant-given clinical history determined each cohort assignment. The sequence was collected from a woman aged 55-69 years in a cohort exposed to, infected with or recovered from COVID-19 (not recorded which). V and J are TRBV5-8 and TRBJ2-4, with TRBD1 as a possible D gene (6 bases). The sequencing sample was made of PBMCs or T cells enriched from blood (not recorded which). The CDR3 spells CASSFRQAYKNIQYF. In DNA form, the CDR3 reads TGTGCCAGCAGCTTCCGACAGGCGTACAAAAACATTCAGTACTTC.